The 17 T cell receptor beta chains in this list originate from one sample, sequenced in a study of blood T cell repertoires in COVID-19. Assay: immunoSEQ multiplex PCR; the TCRdb copy retains only in-frame clones and omits some. The table lists a few hundred thousand clones, around nine tenths of them singletons. Sample: peripheral blood. The receptors stem from a man aged 55-75 years with acute or convalescent COVID-19.

The rearrangement uses TRBV6-5 and TRBJ2-7; TRBD1 agrees at 9 bases. Unmatched junction bases numbered 6, after V lost 6 bases and J lost 3 bases. Per germline, CDR1 MNHEY and CDR2 SVGAGI. The CDR3 sequence is 14 residues long. CDR3 residues: CASRYRGLDYEQYF. The CDR3 nucleotides are TGTGCCAGCAGATACAGGGGGCTAGACTACGAGCAGTACTTC.

The chain has TRBV29-1 and TRBJ2-7; no clear D gene. This CDR3 comprises 13 residues. The V gene lost 0 bases and the J gene lost 2 bases, with 8 bases spanning the gap. The germline V gene has CDR1 SQVTM and CDR2 ANQGSEA. CDR3 protein: CSVEDRSAYEQYF. The DNA of the CDR3 is TGCAGCGTTGAAGATCGTTCTGCCTACGAGCAGTACTTC.

The chain links TRBV13 to TRBJ2-7; 9 bases match TRBD1. The V gene end was trimmed by 8 bases and the J gene end by 4 bases; junction bases not matched to a gene: 6. CDR3 length: 13 residues. Germline V gene lookup returns CDR1 PRHDT and CDR2 FYEKMQ (reference sequence). CDR3 region: CASGTGISYEQYF. CDR3 DNA: TGTGCCAGCGGGACAGGGATCTCTTACGAGCAGTACTTC.

This rearrangement joins TRBV15 to TRBJ2-7; tentatively, D is TRBD1 (6 bases). Trimming took off 0 bases at V and 0 bases at J, with 12 bases between the two ends. Germline V gene sequence: CDR1 LNHNV, CDR2 YYDKDF (reference sequence). The CDR3 covers 16 residues. Here the CDR3 DNA reads TGTGCCACCAGCAGAGATTTCGACAGGAGCTCCTACGAGCAGTACTTC. Residues: CATSRDFDRSSYEQYF.

The V call is TRBV14, the J call TRBJ2-7; a weak D match, TRBD2 (6 bases). The CDR3 extends over 13 amino acids. The germline CDR1 and CDR2 sequences are SGHDN and FVKESK. The V gene lost 0 bases and the J gene lost 9 bases, with 12 bases spanning the gap. The CDR3 is CASSQEFGDLQYF. CDR3 in DNA: TGTGCCAGCAGCCAAGAGTTCGGGGACTTGCAGTACTTC.

The chain links TRBV7-2 to TRBJ2-5; D remains ambiguous. The CDR3 sequence is 15 residues long. Germline CDR1 and CDR2: SGHTA and FQGNSA. V shed 4 bases and J shed 5 bases, with 17 bases lying between them. CDR3 amino acids: CASSSGPLWRETQYF. The DNA of the CDR3 is TGTGCCAGCAGCTCCGGTCCGTTGTGGCGGGAGACCCAGTACTTC.

This chain uses TRBV5-1 with TRBJ2-7; the D gene is possibly TRBD1 (6 bases). The V gene's germline CDR1 is SGHRS and CDR2 YFSETQ. The V end lost 1 base, the J end lost 3 bases, and 11 bases lay between the germline ends. This CDR3 has 14 amino acids. The DNA for the CDR3 is TGCGCCAGCAGCTTGCGGAACAGGGACTACGAGCAGTACTTC. Residues: CASSLRNRDYEQYF.

The chain is built from TRBV3-1 (or the pseudogene TRBV3-2) and TRBJ1-5; no clear D gene. The CDR3 covers 16 residues. Germline V lookup: CDR1 LGHDT, CDR2 YNNKEL (reference sequence). Trimming left V 5 bases short and J 5 bases short, with 19 bases between. The CDR3 sequence is CASSAHGRGFDQPQHF. CDR3 in DNA: TGTGCCAGCAGCGCCCACGGTCGGGGTTTTGATCAGCCCCAGCATTTT.

The V gene is TRBV25-1, the J gene TRBJ1-6; tentatively, D is TRBD1 (5 bases). This CDR3 region has 16 residues. CDR1 and CDR2 (germline): MGHDK, SYGVNS. V was pared by 2 bases and J by 7 bases, with 15 bases between. CDR3 coding DNA: TGTGCCAGCAGTGAAATGGGAGGGGCCGGGAATTCACCCCTCCACTTT. Its protein is CASSEMGGAGNSPLHF.

The CDR3 DNA reads as TGTGCCAGGGCCCTAGACAGGGTAAATCAGCCCCAGCATTTT. This gives the protein CARALDRVNQPQHF. V is TRBV3-1 (or the pseudogene TRBV3-2) and J is TRBJ1-5; 7 positions agree with TRBD1. After removal of 9 bases from V and 4 bases from J, the junction contained 9 bases not matched to a gene. Per the germline V gene, CDR1 is LGHDT and CDR2 is YNNKEL (reference sequence). This CDR3 is built from 14 residues.

This clone was detected only once. The V gene is TRBV6-1, the J gene TRBJ2-2, with 10 nucleotides matching TRBD2. V trimming: 4 bases; J trimming: 1 base; junction bases outside the gene matches: 6. The germline V gene encodes CDR1 MNHNS and CDR2 SASEGT. This CDR3 contains 17 residues. CDR3 nucleotide sequence: TGTGCCAGCAGTGGGATACTAGCGGGGTGGAACACCGGGGAGCTGTTTTTT. As protein: CASSGILAGWNTGELFF.

The chain is built from TRBV7-9 and TRBJ1-1; 8 positions agree with TRBD1. Germline V CDR1 and CDR2: SEHNR, FQNEAQ (reference sequence). This CDR3 region has 14 residues. The trim removed 2 bases at V and 8 bases at J, leaving 7 bases unmatched. The CDR3 DNA reads as TGTGCCAGCAGCTTACGGACAGGGACCGTGGAAGCTTTCTTT. It translates to CASSLRTGTVEAFF.

The V gene is TRBV4-1, the J gene TRBJ2-1; 8 bases fit TRBD2. Unmatched junction bases numbered 11, after V lost 0 bases and J lost 13 bases. Germline values: CDR1 MGHRA, CDR2 YSYEKL. This CDR3 is 15 amino acids long. The CDR3 sequence is CASSQDSGRGALQFF. The CDR3 DNA reads TGCGCCAGCAGCCAAGATAGCGGGCGGGGGGCTCTCCAGTTCTTC.

The table lists this clone with a count of one. The rearrangement joins TRBV5-1 to TRBJ2-5; 7 bases agree with TRBD1. The CDR3 runs 15 residues. CDR1 is SGHRS and CDR2 is YFSETQ in the germline V gene. J lost 4 bases, V lost 3 bases, and 9 bases had no gene match. The CDR3 reads CASSSADRVSETQYF. The CDR3 coding sequence is TGCGCCAGCAGCTCGGCCGACAGGGTATCAGAGACCCAGTACTTC.

V usage is TRBV19 and J usage is TRBJ1-2, with 12 bases lining up with TRBD1. Losses at the gene ends were 6 bases for V and 3 bases for J; bases not matched to a gene: 8. CDR1 is LNHDA and CDR2 is SQIVND in the germline V gene (reference sequence). This CDR3 spans 16 amino acids. The CDR3, as DNA: TGTGCCAGTAGCCCATTGGGACAGGGGGCCTACTATGGCTACACCTTC. It is translated as CASSPLGQGAYYGYTF.

The chain combines TRBV5-5 with TRBJ2-3; 8 bases are a match to TRBD2. The junction had 9 bases not matched to a gene; V was cut back by 4 bases and J by 2 bases. This CDR3 is built from 16 residues. CDR1 and CDR2 from the germline V gene are SGHKS and YYEKEE (reference sequence). The DNA for the CDR3 is TGTGCCAGCAGCCTCAATCCTAGCGGGCTCACAGATACGCAGTATTTT. It codes for CASSLNPSGLTDTQYF. Using reference TRBV5-5 and TRBJ2-3 for the parts outside the CDR3, the full variable domain is DAGVTQSPTHLIKTRGQQVTLRCSPISGHKSVSWYQQVLGQGPQFIFQYYEKEERGRGNFPDRFSARQFPNYSSELNVNALLLGDSALYLCASSLNPSGLTDTQYFGPGTRLTVL.

This clone was observed a single time. The chain carries TRBV18 and TRBJ1-3; D unresolved. There are 16 residues in the CDR3. Per germline, CDR1 KGHSH and CDR2 LQKENI. V was trimmed by 2 bases and J by 4 bases, leaving 15 bases between them. Here the CDR3 DNA reads TGTGCCAGCTCACCATTTTCGGCGAGGGTGGGAAACACCATATATTTT. It translates to CASSPFSARVGNTIYF. The entire variable domain, with the rest obtained from reference TRBV18 and TRBJ1-3, is as follows: NAGVMQNPRHLVRRRGQEARLRCSPMKGHSHVYWYRQLPEEGLKFMVYLQKENIIDESGMPKERFSAEFPKEGPSILRIQQVVRGDSAAYFCASSPFSARVGNTIYFGEGSWLTVV.